This TCR beta chain was obtained from a study of T cells in women clearing cervical HPV infection. TCRdb's table, derived via immunoSEQ multiplex PCR, lists solely in-frame clones and lacks some. The sample totals 9,500 to 15,000 clones. The TCR originated in a woman aged 18 to 69 with a cervical HPV16 infection that either progressed to CIN3+ or cleared (not recorded which). Specimen: blood buffy coat.

CDR3 sequence: CASYTGGLTEAFF. The sequenced part of the CDR3 DNA is TGCGCCAGCTATACAGGGGGTCTCACTGAA. The rearrangement joins TRBV10-2 to TRBJ1-1, with 8 bases that match TRBD1. The CDR3 is cut off 3 residues early in the read; its end comes from the germline J gene. The length of the CDR3 is 13 residues. Germline V lookup: CDR1 WSHSY, CDR2 SAAADI. Trimming took 8 bases from V and 4 from J; bases not matched to a gene: 6.